The sequence of this T cell receptor beta chain was determined in a study of blood T cell repertoires in COVID-19. About the study: Acute and convalescent COVID-19 samples came from the United States, Italy and Spain. Sources were T cells, B-cell-depleted T cells, or PBMCs; the material itself was cDNA or gDNA.

At least ten counts were recorded for this clone. Authors' processing steps: Estimation of nucleated cell counts was performed using reference gene primer amplification. Profiled with immunoSEQ multiplex PCR; TCRdb holds only in-frame clones, not every one. V and J calls and clone size are copied from that table; D and trimming were computed from the DNA. Seen here are 250,000 or so clones, around 90% observed once, and the top ten hold roughly 1.4%. J gave up 3 bases and V 2 bases, and 10 bases lay outside the gene matches. Germline-derived CDR1 and CDR2 are SGHRS and YFSETQ. This CDR3 contains 17 residues.

Sequencing input: peripheral blood. This TCR was sampled from an elderly man with acute or convalescent COVID-19. The chain combines TRBV5-1 with TRBJ2-2; 7 bases line up with TRBD2. CDR3 nucleotide sequence: TGCGCCAGCAGCTTAGGATGGGGAGGGTCCGACACCGGGGAGCTGTTTTTT. This translates into CASSLGWGGSDTGELFF.